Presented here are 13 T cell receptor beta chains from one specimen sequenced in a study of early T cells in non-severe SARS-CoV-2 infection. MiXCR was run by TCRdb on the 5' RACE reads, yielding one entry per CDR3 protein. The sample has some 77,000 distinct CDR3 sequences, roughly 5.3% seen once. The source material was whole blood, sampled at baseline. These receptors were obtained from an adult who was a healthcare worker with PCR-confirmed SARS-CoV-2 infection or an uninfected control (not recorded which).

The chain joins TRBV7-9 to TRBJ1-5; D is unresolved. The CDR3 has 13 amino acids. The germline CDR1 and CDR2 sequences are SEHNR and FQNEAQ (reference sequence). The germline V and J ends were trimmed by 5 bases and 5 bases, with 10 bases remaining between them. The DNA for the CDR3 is TGTGCCAGCAGCCAGACGGTGGATCAGCCCCAGCATTTT. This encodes CASSQTVDQPQHF.

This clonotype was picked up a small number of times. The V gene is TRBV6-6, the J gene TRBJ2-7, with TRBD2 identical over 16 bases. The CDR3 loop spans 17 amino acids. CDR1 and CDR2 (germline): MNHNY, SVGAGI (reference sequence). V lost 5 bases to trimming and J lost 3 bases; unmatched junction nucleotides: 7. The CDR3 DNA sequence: TGTGCCAGCAGTGCGGGACTAGCGGGAGGGTTCAGCTACGAGCAGTACTTC. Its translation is CASSAGLAGGFSYEQYF.

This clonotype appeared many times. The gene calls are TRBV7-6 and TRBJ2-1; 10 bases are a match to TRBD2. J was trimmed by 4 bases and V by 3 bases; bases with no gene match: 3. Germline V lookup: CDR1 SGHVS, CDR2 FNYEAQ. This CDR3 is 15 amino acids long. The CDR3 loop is CASSFSSGGYNEQFF. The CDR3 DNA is TGTGCCAGCAGCTTTTCTAGCGGGGGATACAATGAGCAGTTCTTC.

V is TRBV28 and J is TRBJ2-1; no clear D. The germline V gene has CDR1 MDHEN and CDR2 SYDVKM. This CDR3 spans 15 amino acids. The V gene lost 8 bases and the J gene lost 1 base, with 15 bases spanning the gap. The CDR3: CASCGRYGSYNEQFF. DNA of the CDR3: TGTGCCAGCTGCGGCCGGTATGGATCCTACAATGAGCAGTTCTTC. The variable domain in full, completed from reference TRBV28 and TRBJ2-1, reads DVKVTQSSRYLVKRTGEKVFLECVQDMDHENMFWYRQDPGLGLRLIYFSYDVKMKEKGDIPEGYSVSREKKERFSLILESASTNQTSMYLCASCGRYGSYNEQFFGPGTRLTVL.

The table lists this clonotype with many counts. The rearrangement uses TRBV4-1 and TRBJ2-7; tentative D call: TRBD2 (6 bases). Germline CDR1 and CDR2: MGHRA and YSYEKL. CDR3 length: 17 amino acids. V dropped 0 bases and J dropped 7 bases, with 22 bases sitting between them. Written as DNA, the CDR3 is TGCGCCAGCAGCCAAGAAACGGGGAGGATCACCTTTGGGGAGCAGTACTTC. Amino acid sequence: CASSQETGRITFGEQYF.

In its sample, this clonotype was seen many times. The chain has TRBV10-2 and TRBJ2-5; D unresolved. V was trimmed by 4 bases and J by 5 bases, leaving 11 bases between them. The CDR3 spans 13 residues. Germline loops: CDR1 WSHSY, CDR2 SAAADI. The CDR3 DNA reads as TGCGCCAGCAGTGGTGGTAGATCTGAGACCCAGTACTTC. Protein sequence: CASSGGRSETQYF.

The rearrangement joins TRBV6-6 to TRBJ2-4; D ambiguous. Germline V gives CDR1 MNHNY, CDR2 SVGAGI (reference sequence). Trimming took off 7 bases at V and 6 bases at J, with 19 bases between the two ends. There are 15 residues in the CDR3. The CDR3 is CASTEEPGRGNIQYF. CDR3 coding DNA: TGTGCCAGCACCGAGGAACCCGGACGTGGAAACATTCAGTACTTC.

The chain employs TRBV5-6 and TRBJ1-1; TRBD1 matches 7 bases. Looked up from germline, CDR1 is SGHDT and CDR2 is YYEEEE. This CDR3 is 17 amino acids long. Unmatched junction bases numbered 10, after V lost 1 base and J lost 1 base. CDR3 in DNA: TGTGCCAGCAGCTTGATATTAACAGGGGTACGGAACACTGAAGCTTTCTTT. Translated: CASSLILTGVRNTEAFF.

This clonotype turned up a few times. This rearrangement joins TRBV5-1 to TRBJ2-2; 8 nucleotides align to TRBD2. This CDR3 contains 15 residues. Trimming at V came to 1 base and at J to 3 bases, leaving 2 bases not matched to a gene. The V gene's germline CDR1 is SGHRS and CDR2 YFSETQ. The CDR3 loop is CASSLSGGYTGELFF. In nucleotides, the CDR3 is TGCGCCAGCAGCTTGAGCGGGGGATACACCGGGGAGCTGTTTTTT.

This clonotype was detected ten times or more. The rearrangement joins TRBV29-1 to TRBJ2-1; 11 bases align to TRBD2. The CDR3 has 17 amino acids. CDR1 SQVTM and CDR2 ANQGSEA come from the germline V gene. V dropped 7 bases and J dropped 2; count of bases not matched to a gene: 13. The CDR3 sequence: CSARGLAGGGAYNEQFF. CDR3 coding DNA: TGCAGCGCCCGAGGATTAGCGGGAGGGGGGGCCTACAATGAGCAGTTCTTC.

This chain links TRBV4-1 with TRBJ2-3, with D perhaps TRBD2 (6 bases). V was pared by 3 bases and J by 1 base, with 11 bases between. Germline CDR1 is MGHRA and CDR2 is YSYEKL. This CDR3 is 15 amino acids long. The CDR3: CASSQIAERTDTQYF. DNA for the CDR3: TGCGCCAGCAGCCAGATAGCGGAACGCACAGATACGCAGTATTTT.

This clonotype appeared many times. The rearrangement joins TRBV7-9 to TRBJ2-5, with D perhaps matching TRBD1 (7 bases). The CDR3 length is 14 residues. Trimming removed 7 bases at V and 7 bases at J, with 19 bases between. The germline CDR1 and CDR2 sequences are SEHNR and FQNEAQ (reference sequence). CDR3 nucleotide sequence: TGTGCCAGCAACGCGGGACAGTCCCGGGGGACCCAGTACTTC. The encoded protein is CASNAGQSRGTQYF. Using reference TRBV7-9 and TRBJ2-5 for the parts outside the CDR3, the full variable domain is DTGVSQNPRHKITKRGQNVTFRCDPISEHNRLYWYRQTLGQGPEFLTYFQNEAQLEKSRLLSDRFSAERPKGSFSTLEIQRTEQGDSAMYLCASNAGQSRGTQYFGPGTRLLVL.

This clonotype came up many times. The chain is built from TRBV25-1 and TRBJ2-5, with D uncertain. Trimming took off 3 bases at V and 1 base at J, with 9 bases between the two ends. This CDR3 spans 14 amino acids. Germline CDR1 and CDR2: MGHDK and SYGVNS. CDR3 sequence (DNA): TGTGCCAGCAGTGATGCACTGATCCAAGAGACCCAGTACTTC. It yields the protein CASSDALIQETQYF.